The TCR beta chain under discussion was sequenced for a study of T cells in Graves' hyperthyroidism and ophthalmopathy. From germline, CDR1 is MNHNS and CDR2 SASEGT. Trimming removed 10 bases at V and 4 bases at J, with 19 bases between. The CDR3 contains 14 residues. RNA transcripts gave rise to amplified TCR beta CDR3 regions. TCR CDR3 regions were first amplified by RT-PCR with HTBI primers. One entry per CDR3 protein results from TCRdb running MiXCR on the multiplex PCR reads. Of about 610,000 distinct CDR3 sequences in the sample, around 16% were seen once. This clonotype was seen many times. This clonotype originated in a woman in her 40s with Graves' ophthalmopathy. Sequencing was done on a sample of blood. The chain employs TRBV6-1 and TRBJ1-2, with D possibly TRBD1 on 6 matching bases. CDR3 in amino acids: CATRSTGRGYGYTF. Here the CDR3 DNA reads TGTGCCACCCGATCGACAGGCCGGGGCTATGGCTACACCTTC.